The entry below gives a single T cell receptor beta chain sequence along with its context. Its antigen is as yet unknown. Measured with immunoSEQ multiplex PCR; TCRdb has only the in-frame clones, and not every one. The sample has some 74,000 clones; 80% to 95% are singletons. This entry is derived from a study of OX40 agonist ivuxolimab in advanced cancers. Overall study: Dose-escalation patients were diagnosed with hepatocellular carcinoma, melanoma, renal cell cancer or head and neck cancer.

From germline, CDR1 is MNHNS and CDR2 SASEGT. The CDR3 extends over 13 amino acids. J was trimmed by 3 bases and V by 3 bases; bases with no gene match: 2. Findings and limits, study-wide: CD4+ T cells averaged fewer expanded clones than CD8+ T cells. It was not determined which antigens were specifically recognized by the peripheral T cells that had undergone clonal expansion.

This clonotype was obtained from an adult with an advanced solid tumor such as melanoma, head and neck, liver or kidney cancer. Sequenced here: CD4+ or CD8+ T cells sorted from blood, sampled in a trial of the OX40 agonist ivuxolimab. The chain recombines TRBV6-1 with TRBJ2-7, with 7 bases identical to TRBD2. The CDR3 reads CASSDGGSYEQYF. The CDR3, as DNA: TGTGCCAGCAGTGATGGCGGGAGCTACGAGCAGTACTTC.